The rows below give T cell receptor beta chains drawn from one sample of a study of blood T cells in healthy people across ages. TCRdb re-called the 5' RACE reads with MiXCR, one entry per CDR3 protein. The table has 750,000 to 950,000 distinct CDR3 sequences, 20% to 30% seen once. These data also formed part of another study, on T cells of mothers and their children.

The material sequenced was blood. The receptors shown here come from a boy aged 10-17 years in good health. Each CDR3 is given without its conserved first and last residue. Fields, in order: V gene, CDR3 protein.

v_call: TRBV7-7
cdr3_aa: ASSLGSLSYNEQF

v_call: TRBV28
cdr3_aa: ASSPYLTRRGSSTGTQY

v_call: TRBV5-6
cdr3_aa: ASSPNRGSPDTQY

v_call: TRBV5-1
cdr3_aa: ASSLERARDTQY

v_call: TRBV5-1
cdr3_aa: ASSLGDRGNYGYT

v_call: TRBV4-2
cdr3_aa: ASSRLAGPPSYEQY

v_call: TRBV20-1
cdr3_aa: SASARPKAGELF

v_call: TRBV20-1
cdr3_aa: SARGTGKETQY

v_call: TRBV12-3/TRBV12-4
cdr3_aa: ASRPGGGRETQY

v_call: TRBV5-1
cdr3_aa: ASSATISAYEQY

v_call: TRBV12-3/TRBV12-4
cdr3_aa: ASSSRMGASETQY

v_call: TRBV30
cdr3_aa: AWSASGLATDTQY

v_call: TRBV7-9
cdr3_aa: ASSLRTFPEAF

v_call: TRBV7-9
cdr3_aa: ASSLRTSSYEQY

v_call: TRBV6-5
cdr3_aa: ASSGGALVDQQY

v_call: TRBV24-1
cdr3_aa: AASDSGQGAGYT

v_call: TRBV20-1
cdr3_aa: SARPGLAGETQY

v_call: TRBV20-1
cdr3_aa: SARDPLTSVSTDTQY

v_call: TRBV7-2
cdr3_aa: ASSPVRANEKLF

v_call: TRBV29-1
cdr3_aa: SVGRGSTEAF

v_call: TRBV11-2
cdr3_aa: ASSLDGRQGVRETQY

v_call: TRBV19
cdr3_aa: ASSPRQGADRNTEAF

v_call: TRBV5-1
cdr3_aa: ASSLSGASGETQY

v_call: TRBV27
cdr3_aa: ASSLGASYGKLF